The next 17 T cell receptor beta chains were all read from a single sample in a study of vaccination effects on CD4 cells after COVID-19. Antigens for these TCRs are unknown. TCRdb keeps only in-frame clones here, not all; method: immunoSEQ multiplex PCR. Of some 49,000 clones in the sample, approximately 74% are singletons; the top ten hold about 9%. Once cultured for 10 days, the cells underwent separation to obtain CD4+ T cells. The sample in question was CD4+ T cells from PBMCs cultured without peptide, obtained before COVID-19 vaccination. These receptor sequences come from a human donor who had a prior SARS-CoV-2 infection.

V and J are TRBV19 and TRBJ2-1; 12 bases are shared with TRBD2. The CDR3 is 16 residues long. CDR1 is LNHDA, CDR2 SQIVND, per germline (reference sequence). Trimming took 5 bases from V and 7 from J; bases not matched to a gene: 9. CDR3 nucleotide sequence: TGTGCCAGTAGTCCCCGATTAGGACTAGCGGGGAATGAGCAGTTCTTC. Residues: CASSPRLGLAGNEQFF.

The genes are TRBV6-5 and TRBJ1-2; the match to TRBD1 covers 9 bases. The junction had 5 bases not matched to a gene; V was cut back by 2 bases and J by 7 bases. The CDR3 is 14 amino acids. Germline values: CDR1 MNHEY, CDR2 SVGAGI. CDR3 in amino acids: CASSYGQGNGGYTF. The DNA for the CDR3 is TGTGCCAGCAGTTACGGACAGGGGAACGGTGGCTACACCTTC.

The rearrangement links TRBV6-6 to TRBJ2-1; 9 bases are a match to TRBD2. Germline V lookup: CDR1 MNHNY, CDR2 SVGAGI (reference sequence). Trimming at V came to 11 bases and at J to 4 bases, leaving 9 bases not matched to a gene. CDR3 size: 14 residues. CDR3 amino acids: CALKGSGGYNEQFF. CDR3 DNA sequence: TGTGCCTTAAAGGGTAGCGGGGGTTACAATGAGCAGTTCTTC.

The chain is built from TRBV5-1 and TRBJ2-3, with a possible D match to TRBD1 (5 bases). This CDR3 is 15 amino acids long. Between the trimmed V and J ends, which lost 5 bases and 0 bases, there was a span of 13 bases. The germline V gene encodes CDR1 SGHRS and CDR2 YFSETQ. The CDR3: CASRTASYSTDTQYF. CDR3 bases: TGCGCCAGCAGGACAGCTTCGTACAGCACAGATACGCAGTATTTT.

The genes are TRBV11-2 and TRBJ2-7; perhaps TRBD1 as D (5 bases). CDR3 length: 14 residues. In germline, CDR1 is SGHAT, CDR2 FQNNGV. V lost 2 bases and J lost 6, with 14 bases in between. As DNA, the CDR3 is TGTGCCAGCAGCTTATACAGGTCCGTCCCCGAGCAGTACTTC. It encodes CASSLYRSVPEQYF.

The V gene is TRBV6-5, the J gene TRBJ1-4; no reliable D call. Looked up from germline, CDR1 is MNHEY and CDR2 is SVGAGI. The CDR3 covers 15 residues. V dropped 0 bases and J dropped 8 bases, with 13 bases sitting between them. The CDR3 DNA follows: TGTGCCAGCAGTTACTCCCGGGAGGCAGCCGAAAAACTGTTTTTT. It yields the protein CASSYSREAAEKLFF.

The count of this clone is one. The chain combines TRBV7-3 with TRBJ2-3; 10 bases map to TRBD1. The V gene's germline CDR1 is SGHTA and CDR2 FQGTGA. J gave up 4 bases and V 5 bases, and 3 bases lay outside the gene matches. The CDR3 extends over 14 amino acids. The CDR3 loop reads CASSQTGGADTQYF. The CDR3 region has the DNA TGTGCCAGCAGCCAGACAGGGGGCGCAGATACGCAGTATTTT. The whole variable domain, filled in from reference TRBV7-3 and TRBJ2-3, reads GAGVSQTPSNKVTEKGKYVELRCDPISGHTALYWYRQSLGQGPEFLIYFQGTGAADDSGLPNDRFFAVRPEGSVSTLKIQRTERGDSAVYLCASSQTGGADTQYFGPGTRLTVL.

This clone was found once. The J gene is TRBJ1-1, the V gene TRBV5-1, with TRBD1 matching 12 bases. Trimming cost V 2 bases and J 5 bases; bases outside gene matches: 7. The germline V gene encodes CDR1 SGHRS and CDR2 YFSETQ. The CDR3 runs 16 residues. The CDR3 here is CASSFTGTGGETEAFF. The CDR3 DNA is TGCGCCAGCAGCTTTACCGGGACAGGGGGCGAAACTGAAGCTTTCTTT.

This clone came up once. The chain employs TRBV9 and TRBJ2-1, with D perhaps matching TRBD2 (5 bases). The V end was cut by 7 bases, the J end by 4 bases, with 6 bases between. The CDR3 totals 11 residues. The germline V gene encodes CDR1 SGDLS and CDR2 YYNGEE. The CDR3 nucleotides read TGTGCCAGCGAGCGGTACAATGAGCAGTTCTTC. Amino acids: CASERYNEQFF. Full variable domain (remainder filled in from reference TRBV9 and TRBJ2-1): DSGVTQTPKHLITATGQRVTLRCSPRSGDLSVYWYQQSLDQGLQFLIQYYNGEERAKGNILERFSAQQFPDLHSELNLSSLELGDSALYFCASERYNEQFFGPGTRLTVL.

The J gene is TRBJ2-5, the V gene TRBV5-1; no clear D. CDR3 length: 13 amino acids. Trimming shortened V by 0 bases and J by 5 bases, and 8 bases separated the two germline ends. Germline values: CDR1 SGHRS, CDR2 YFSETQ. The CDR3 nucleotides are TGCGCCAGCAGCTTGGGGGGATTCGAGACCCAGTACTTC. Its protein is CASSLGGFETQYF. The variable domain in full, with the rest retrieved from reference TRBV5-1 and TRBJ2-5, is KAGVTQTPRYLIKTRGQQVTLSCSPISGHRSVSWYQQTPGQGLQFLFEYFSETQRNKGNFPGRFSGRQFSNSRSEMNVSTLELGDSALYLCASSLGGFETQYFGPGTRLLVL.

The chain recombines TRBV11-3 with TRBJ2-2; 8 bases are a match to TRBD2. V was clipped by 7 bases and J by 6 bases; unmatched bases: 7. Germline V gene sequence: CDR1 SGHNT, CDR2 YENEEA. This CDR3 is 14 amino acids long. The CDR3 nucleotides read TGTGCCAGCAACCTAGCGGGTTTTTCCGGGGAGCTGTTTTTT. This translates into CASNLAGFSGELFF.

The rearrangement uses TRBV6-2 or TRBV6-3 and TRBJ2-5; D not certain. Germline V gives CDR1 MNHEY, CDR2 SVGEGT. V lost 5 bases and J lost 3, with 7 bases in between. The CDR3 covers 12 residues. This chain's CDR3 is CASSSYEETQYF. The DNA for the CDR3 is TGTGCCAGCAGTAGTTACGAAGAGACCCAGTACTTC.

The V and J genes are TRBV2 and TRBJ2-1, with 8 bases identical to TRBD2. Germline trimming cut 5 bases from V and 5 bases from J; bases unmatched to any gene: 14. The CDR3 spans 17 residues. Germline V gene data show CDR1 as SNHLY and CDR2 as FYNNEI. The CDR3 bases are TGTGCCAGCAGTAAAGACGAAAGAGGGACTAGACACAATGAGCAGTTCTTC. Its protein is CASSKDERGTRHNEQFF.

The rearrangement joins TRBV5-6 to TRBJ1-4; TRBD1 agrees at 9 bases. The trim removed 3 bases at V and 8 bases at J, leaving 8 bases unmatched. The CDR3 totals 15 residues. Germline V gene data show CDR1 as SGHDT and CDR2 as YYEEEE. The CDR3: CASSSVRQGGEKLFF. The CDR3 bases are TGTGCCAGCAGCTCCGTGAGACAGGGGGGGGAAAAACTGTTTTTT. The whole variable domain, filled in from reference TRBV5-6 and TRBJ1-4, reads DAGVTQSPTHLIKTRGQQVTLRCSPKSGHDTVSWYQQALGQGPQFIFQYYEEEERQRGNFPDRFSGHQFPNYSSELNVNALLLGDSALYLCASSSVRQGGEKLFFGSGTQLSVL.

The chain combines TRBV25-1 with TRBJ1-1; D unresolved. Deletions cut 6 bases from V and 0 bases from J, with 8 bases between. This CDR3 is built from 13 residues. CDR1 is MGHDK and CDR2 is SYGVNS in the germline V gene. This chain's CDR3 is CASSERMNTEAFF. The CDR3 nucleotides are TGTGCCAGCAGCGAGAGGATGAACACTGAAGCTTTCTTT.

The chain has TRBV7-9 and TRBJ1-4; D perhaps matches TRBD1 (6 bases). The V gene's germline CDR1 is SEHNR and CDR2 FQNEAQ (reference sequence). CDR3 length: 15 amino acids. V shed 8 bases and J shed 1 base, with 14 bases lying between them. This CDR3 reads CASASGAQTNEKLFF. CDR3 DNA: TGTGCCAGCGCCTCGGGGGCGCAAACTAATGAAAAACTGTTTTTT.

J is TRBJ2-7 and V is TRBV6-1; the D is unclear. CDR1 MNHNS and CDR2 SASEGT come from the germline V gene. The CDR3 runs 15 residues. Between the trimmed V and J ends, which lost 0 bases and 2 bases, there was a span of 11 bases. The CDR3 coding sequence is TGTGCCAGCAGTGAAGCAGGGTCGATCACCTACGAGCAGTACTTC. The encoded protein is CASSEAGSITYEQYF.